These 17 T cell receptor beta chains originate from one sample sequenced in a study of Graves' ophthalmopathy and Graves' hyperthyroidism (dated by TCRdb to about 2018). The sequencing machine was an Illumina HiSeq 2000. For repertoire sequencing, the TCR beta CDR3 regions were amplified from RNA transcripts. The first round of RT-PCR was done with HTBI primers and the Qiagen OneStep RT-PCR kit, and was followed by a second round of multiplex PCR, then size selection and purification. TCRdb itself trimmed the public reads at Q25 with fastp, ran MiXCR and retained productive beta chains. Rows with one shared CDR3 protein collapse into an entry with the most common genes and DNA. For this sample there are nearly 400,000 distinct CDR3 sequences; about 18% appear just once. Clones ranked in the top ten supply around 1.6% of the sample. Sequencing was done on a sample of peripheral blood. All receptors derive from a young woman with Graves' ophthalmopathy. Donor details come from another sample of the same person, matched by shared clones.

The rearrangement uses TRBV12-3 or TRBV12-4 and TRBJ1-5; possible D gene TRBD1, 5 bases. The CDR3 runs 15 residues. V was cut by 5 bases and J by 6 bases, with 17 bases left in between. The CDR3 bases are TGTGCCAGCAGTCCTCCAGGGAACCAAGGTCAGCCCCAGCATTTT. As protein: CASSPPGNQGQPQHF.

This clonotype came up many times. This chain links TRBV6-2 or TRBV6-3 with TRBJ1-5; D ambiguous. V lost 8 bases, J lost 3 bases, and 14 bases lay in between. The CDR3 has 14 residues. Germline loops: CDR1 MNHEY, CDR2 SVGEGT. The CDR3 region is CASSHGRYNQPQHF. CDR3 bases: TGTGCCAGCTCCCACGGGCGGTACAATCAGCCCCAGCATTTT.

This clonotype has at least ten counts. The chain employs TRBV11-2 and TRBJ2-2; tentatively, D is TRBD2 (5 bases). Per germline, CDR1 SGHAT and CDR2 FQNNGV. Trimming left V 5 bases short and J 5 bases short, with 12 bases between. The CDR3 length is 14 residues. The CDR3 region is CASSLPPGTGELFF. CDR3 DNA: TGTGCCAGCAGCCTACCCCCGGGGACCGGGGAGCTGTTTTTT. The whole variable domain, filled in from reference TRBV11-2 and TRBJ2-2, reads EAGVAQSPRYKIIEKRQSVAFWCNPISGHATLYWYQQILGQGPKLLIQFQNNGVVDDSQLPKDRFSAERLKGVDSTLKIQPAKLEDSAVYLCASSLPPGTGELFFGEGSRLTVL.

This clonotype was detected ten times or more. This chain links TRBV10-3 with TRBJ2-5, with TRBD2 matching over 11 bases. After removal of 3 bases from V and 4 bases from J, the junction contained 7 bases not matched to a gene. The CDR3 spans 16 residues. The germline V gene has CDR1 ENHRY and CDR2 SYGVKD. CDR3 DNA: TGTGCCATCAGTGATAGGACTAGCGGGTCGCGAGAGACCCAGTACTTC. Encoded protein: CAISDRTSGSRETQYF.

This clonotype was recorded at least ten times. The chain combines TRBV2 with TRBJ2-2; D gene uncertain. The CDR3 spans 14 residues. The V end was cut by 6 bases, the J end by 1 base, with 9 bases between. The germline V gene has CDR1 SNHLY and CDR2 FYNNEI. CDR3 loop: CASRYVGNTGELFF. In DNA, the CDR3 is TGTGCCAGCAGATACGTAGGGAACACCGGGGAGCTGTTTTTT.

This clonotype is a singleton in its sample. The V and J genes are TRBV3-1 and TRBJ2-2; 9 bases map to TRBD2. Per the germline V gene, CDR1 is LGHDT and CDR2 is YNNKEL (reference sequence). Losses at the gene ends were 1 base for V and 4 bases for J; bases not matched to a gene: 4. CDR3 length equals 16 residues. The CDR3 DNA is TGTGCCAGCAGCCAAGGACTAGCGGAAACCACCGGGGAGCTGTTTTTT. Residues: CASSQGLAETTGELFF.

In its sample, this clonotype was seen many times. The junction differs from germline at one of its ends, possibly a read error. The chain uses TRBV11-2 and TRBJ1-1; weak D call: TRBD1 (6 bases). The CDR3 loop spans 14 amino acids. CDR1 and CDR2 from the germline V gene are SGHAT and FQNNGV. The CDR3 here is CASTLLQGPGIAFF. The CDR3 DNA follows: TGTGCCAGCACCTTACTCCAGGGGCCAGGGATTGCTTTCTTT. Using reference TRBV11-2 and TRBJ1-1 for the parts outside the CDR3, the full variable domain is EAGVAQSPRYKIIEKRQSVAFWCNPISGHATLYWYQQILGQGPKLLIQFQNNGVVDDSQLPKDRFSAERLKGVDSTLKIQPAKLEDSAVYLCASTLLQGPGIAFFGQGTRLTVV.

This clonotype was seen repeatedly, ten times or more. The V call is TRBV28, the J call TRBJ1-3; 12 bases are a match to TRBD1. Looked up from germline, CDR1 is MDHEN and CDR2 is SYDVKM. The CDR3 totals 17 residues. The J segment lost 3 bases and the V segment lost 3 bases, leaving 6 bases of the junction unmatched. The CDR3 bases are TGTGCCAGCAGTTTGGGACAGGGGGCTGTTAGTGGAAACACCATATATTTT. Amino acids: CASSLGQGAVSGNTIYF.

This clonotype was seen only a few times. V and J are TRBV20-1 and TRBJ1-2; 7 bases agree with TRBD1. CDR3 length: 14 amino acids. CDR1 and CDR2 (germline): DFQATT, SNEGSKA (reference sequence). Trimming took 6 bases from V and 2 from J; bases not matched to a gene: 9. This CDR3 is CSAERQGLNYGYTF. CDR3 DNA sequence: TGCAGTGCGGAAAGACAGGGACTCAACTATGGCTACACCTTC.

The sample holds many counts of this clonotype. The chain joins TRBV4-3 to TRBJ2-5; 7 bases map to TRBD1. The CDR3 length is 16 residues. V lost 0 bases, J lost 5 bases, and 9 bases stayed unmatched. Germline V lookup: CDR1 LGHNA, CDR2 YSLEER. The DNA for the CDR3 is TGCGCCAGCAGCCAAGAAGGCACAGGGGTGAGCGAGACCCAGTACTTC. Translating it yields CASSQEGTGVSETQYF.

The chain carries TRBV4-2 and TRBJ2-7; D may be TRBD2 (6 bases). CDR1 and CDR2 (germline): LGHNA, YNFKEQ. The V end was cut by 10 bases, the J end by 5 bases, with 30 bases between. The CDR3 is made up of 17 amino acids. CDR3 nucleotides: TGTGCCACTAGCCAAGAGTGGAGTCAGGCGGGGCCTAACGAGCAGTACTTC. It yields the protein CATSQEWSQAGPNEQYF.

This clonotype was counted many times. CDR3 sequence reads: CASSQAPGGSSGNTIYF. The CDR3 DNA follows: TGCGCCAGCAGCCAAGCTCCCGGGGGGAGCTCTGGAAACACCATATATTTT. The rearrangement links TRBV4-3 to TRBJ1-3; D is perhaps TRBD1 (5 bases). CDR3 length: 17 amino acids. With 1 base removed from V and 0 bases from J, the gap between germline ends came to 13 bases. Germline-derived CDR1 and CDR2 are LGHNA and YSLEER.

This clonotype was recorded many times. V usage is TRBV28 and J usage is TRBJ2-7; 9 nucleotides line up with TRBD2. From germline, CDR1 is MDHEN and CDR2 SYDVKM. V dropped 5 bases and J dropped 1; count of bases not matched to a gene: 12. The CDR3 length is 17 residues. The CDR3, as DNA: TGTGCCAGCAGTCCGCCTAGCGGGAAAAAGGATTCCTACGAGCAGTACTTC. Amino acid sequence: CASSPPSGKKDSYEQYF. Filled out from reference TRBV28 and TRBJ2-7, the complete variable domain reads DVKVTQSSRYLVKRTGEKVFLECVQDMDHENMFWYRQDPGLGLRLIYFSYDVKMKEKGDIPEGYSVSREKKERFSLILESASTNQTSMYLCASSPPSGKKDSYEQYFGPGTRLTVT.

Ten or more counts support this clonotype. This CDR3 reads CASSLGVAGFGGRETQYF. CDR3 DNA: TGTGCCAGCAGCTTAGGGGTAGCGGGGTTTGGGGGGAGAGAGACCCAGTACTTC. The chain is built from TRBV11-2 and TRBJ2-5; 8 bases agree with TRBD2. The length of the CDR3 is 18 residues. Germline loops: CDR1 SGHAT, CDR2 FQNNGV. V dropped 1 base and J dropped 4; count of bases not matched to a gene: 14.

The sample holds many counts of this clonotype. The V call is TRBV6-5, the J call TRBJ2-5, with D possibly called TRBD1 or TRBD2 (5 bases each). V was trimmed by 4 bases and J by 1 base, leaving 13 bases between them. The CDR3 covers 15 residues. The germline V gene encodes CDR1 MNHEY and CDR2 SVGAGI. CDR3 loop: CASSSPFGTQETQYF. The CDR3, as DNA: TGTGCCAGCAGTTCCCCGTTCGGGACCCAAGAGACCCAGTACTTC.

The rearrangement links TRBV6-5 to TRBJ1-5; 9 nucleotides align to TRBD1. Losses at the gene ends were 0 bases for V and 6 bases for J; bases not matched to a gene: 9. CDR3 length: 17 residues. CDR1 and CDR2 from the germline V gene are MNHEY and SVGAGI. CDR3 coding DNA: TGTGCCAGCAGTTACTCCGCGGGACAGGGAATTGGTCAGCCCCAGCATTTT. Protein sequence: CASSYSAGQGIGQPQHF.

The table lists this clonotype with many counts. The chain combines TRBV19 with TRBJ1-5; no firm D call. Per the germline V gene, CDR1 is LNHDA and CDR2 is SQIVND (reference sequence). The CDR3 contains 15 residues. Between the trimmed V and J ends, which lost 8 bases and 2 bases, there was a span of 16 bases. CDR3 in amino acids: CASQVQRVGNQPQHF. The CDR3, as DNA: TGTGCCAGTCAAGTTCAGAGGGTCGGCAATCAGCCCCAGCATTTT.